This record covers a single T cell receptor (beta chain). The target of this receptor is not known. Base qualities are not recorded, but no much larger clone differs from it by a single base. TCR cDNA was synthesized by 5'RACE template switching, which introduced a universal primer site and unique molecular identifiers. Priming for cDNA synthesis came from both the TCR alpha and TCR beta constant segments. Library amplification involved two PCR steps, and the second step added sample barcodes and sequencing adapters. Sequencing of libraries was performed on Illumina HiSeq 2500 (2x100 bp) or NovaSeq (2x150 bp). In the source study's methods: MIGEC was used to demultiplex reads and collapse the reads into UMI consensus sequences, and MiXCR was used for V(D)J alignment. Vaccine-responding clonotypes were identified with edgeR using replicate PBMC samples, with FDR below 0.01 and a log2 fold change above 5 up to day 15 being required. Bulk clonotypes were assigned CD4 or CD8 identity according to which sequenced CD4 or CD8 repertoire held them at higher abundance. The raw public reads went through TCRdb reprocessing: fastp at Q25, MiXCR clone calling, in-frame beta chains kept. Every CDR3 protein is listed once, alongside the most common genes and DNA of its rows. The V and J calls follow TCRdb's processing rather than the paper's. In this sample the table shows roughly 260,000 distinct CDR3 sequences, 10% to 15% of which occur a single time. The ten largest clones take up around 0.55% of the sample.

The source of the sample is a study of T cells after yellow fever vaccination (dated by TCRdb to about 2019). Background on the whole study: Libraries from fractions with low cell numbers were prepared with the SMART-Seq v4 Ultra Low Input RNA kit. Blood was collected at multiple timepoints before and after primary and secondary immunization, and bulk PBMC replicates and cell subsets were isolated. Bulk TCR alpha and beta repertoires were sequenced longitudinally to track T-cell clones before and after primary and booster YFV17D yellow fever vaccination. The cohort comprised two healthy male donors, one aged 18 to 29 and one aged 30 to 40 years.

The CDR3 goes from the cysteine to the phenylalanine over 14 residues. The kept DNA is CDR3 alone, 42 bases in frame from the first base. V is reduced by 3 bases and J by 4 bases, leaving a spacing of 12 bases between them. From the germline V gene (reference sequence), CDR1 is MNHEY and CDR2 is SMNVEV. The sample's treatment or condition label, decoded: live attenuated yellow fever vaccine strain. A standard Ficoll-Paque protocol was used to isolate PBMCs from peripheral blood. CD4 and CD8 T-cell fractions were isolated with Dynabeads CD4 and CD8 positive selection kits. RNA was extracted with TriZol from bulk PBMCs, CD4 and CD8 fractions, and dextramer-positive and dextramer-negative fractions. Summary of the overall study and its limitations: Computational filtering was needed because FACS-sorted repertoires could contain abundant contaminating clonotypes from the bulk population. A small fraction of clonotypes showed up in both the CD4 and CD8 compartments, probably as a result of convergent recombination. The secondary T-cell response was found to be weaker but faster than the primary response, with a peak reached on day 5 rather than on day 15. Only a couple of donors were included in the study, so the extent to which the findings can be generalized is limited. Most clones expanded after primary vaccination were re-detected after the booster (about 96% of CD4 and 88% of CD8), suggesting broad memory maintenance.

This specimen was CD4+ T cells sorted from PBMCs, taken 45 days after the yellow fever booster vaccination. The source is a man aged 25-40 years who received the YFV17D yellow fever vaccine. The chain links TRBV27 with TRBJ1-1; the best D guess is TRBD1, with 6 bases matching. The nucleotide sequence is TGTGCCAGCAGTTTTTACAGGGAAGGCACTGAAGCTTTCTTT. Its amino acids are CASSFYREGTEAFF.